The sequence of this T cell receptor beta chain was determined in a study of blood T cell repertoires in COVID-19. Study-level background: Samples came from the United States, Italy and Spain, spanning acute and convalescent COVID-19. Sources were T cells, B-cell-depleted T cells, or PBMCs; the material itself was cDNA or gDNA.

Authors' methods: Nucleated cell number was recorded as an estimate derived from reference gene primer amplification. Sequenced by immunoSEQ multiplex PCR; TCRdb stores in-frame clones only, minus some. The DNA gave D and trimming, while V, J and clone size come from that table. The sample has roughly 100,000 clones, around 86% seen once. Germline assignment: CDR1 SNHLY and CDR2 FYNNEI. There are 14 residues in the CDR3. Trimming stripped 3 bases from V and 8 bases from J, with 13 bases between. The chain links TRBV2 to TRBJ2-2; D is ambiguous. Input material: peripheral blood. The TCR sequence derives from a man in his forties or fifties with acute or convalescent COVID-19. In nucleotides, the CDR3 is TGTGCCAGCAGTGAGGCCCAAACCAGGGGGGAGCTGTTTTTT. This codes for CASSEAQTRGELFF.